The 22 T cell receptor beta chains below all came from one sample that was sequenced in a study of T cells in Graves' hyperthyroidism and ophthalmopathy. The TCR beta CDR3 regions underwent amplification using RNA transcripts as the source. TCR CDR3 regions were first amplified by RT-PCR with HTBI primers. TCRdb re-derived calls from the multiplex PCR reads in MiXCR, one entry per CDR3 protein. The profile shows hundreds of thousands of distinct CDR3 sequences, 30% to 40% of them singletons. The sample taken for sequencing was blood. The source of these receptors is a middle-aged woman with Graves' hyperthyroidism.

The chain recombines TRBV10-2 with TRBJ2-3; 9 nucleotides align to TRBD2. The CDR3 length is 15 residues. Trimming cost V 2 bases and J 2 bases; bases outside gene matches: 2. Germline V CDR1 and CDR2: WSHSY, SAAADI. The DNA of the CDR3 is TGCGCCAGCAGTGAGCCTAGCGGGACCACAGATACGCAGTATTTT. Translation: CASSEPSGTTDTQYF.

The V call is TRBV11-2, the J call TRBJ2-5; 9 bases are a match to TRBD2. CDR3 size: 16 residues. Germline loops: CDR1 SGHAT, CDR2 FQNNGV. The V gene end was trimmed by 3 bases and the J gene end by 5 bases; junction bases not matched to a gene: 10. CDR3 DNA: TGTGCCAGCAGCTTTGAGTGGGGCGGGGGGGCCGAGACCCAGTACTTC. Encoded protein: CASSFEWGGGAETQYF. The whole variable domain, remainder taken from reference TRBV11-2 and TRBJ2-5, is EAGVAQSPRYKIIEKRQSVAFWCNPISGHATLYWYQQILGQGPKLLIQFQNNGVVDDSQLPKDRFSAERLKGVDSTLKIQPAKLEDSAVYLCASSFEWGGGAETQYFGPGTRLLVL.

The chain carries TRBV2 and TRBJ2-3; D remains unclear. The CDR3 covers 14 residues. Trimming removed 6 bases from V and 0 bases from J, with 10 bases in between. Germline V gene lookup returns CDR1 SNHLY and CDR2 FYNNEI. The CDR3 DNA reads TGTGCCAGCAGCTGGTCGTCTAGCACAGATACGCAGTATTTT. It translates to CASSWSSSTDTQYF.

This clonotype was seen repeatedly, ten times or more. The gene calls are TRBV11-2 and TRBJ1-3; no reliable D call. Trimming stripped 11 bases from V and 2 bases from J, with 10 bases between. The CDR3 is 12 amino acids. Germline assignment: CDR1 SGHAT and CDR2 FQNNGV. CDR3 DNA sequence: TGTGCCTGGCGGGGAGCTGGAAACACCATATATTTT. It is translated as CAWRGAGNTIYF.

This clonotype appeared many times. The chain joins TRBV11-2 to TRBJ1-1; D may be TRBD1 (5 bases). This CDR3 has 15 residues. With 3 bases removed from V and 3 bases from J, the gap between germline ends came to 14 bases. Germline V gene data show CDR1 as SGHAT and CDR2 as FQNNGV. This chain's CDR3 is CASSFDEGLDTEAFF. The CDR3, as DNA: TGTGCCAGCAGCTTCGATGAGGGGTTGGACACTGAAGCTTTCTTT.

Comment on this clonotype: A read error is possible here, since a much larger clone lies one base away. This chain connects TRBV7-9 to TRBJ2-7; TRBD2 might be the D (6 bases). This CDR3 has 14 residues. Germline V gives CDR1 SEHNR, CDR2 FQNEAQ (reference sequence). V was shortened by 5 bases and J by 3 bases, with 14 bases between the two germline ends. The CDR3, as DNA: TGTGCCAGCAGCCCTGGCCTGGGGGGCTACGAGCAGTACTTC. Its translation: CASSPGLGGYEQYF.

The rearrangement links TRBV19 to TRBJ1-3, with D unclear. Germline V CDR1 and CDR2: LNHDA, SQIVND (reference sequence). CDR3 length equals 15 residues. The V gene lost 3 bases and the J gene lost 0 bases, with 9 bases spanning the gap. The CDR3 bases are TGTGCCAGTAGTATCTTGAGCAACTCTGGAAACACCATATATTTT. Translated: CASSILSNSGNTIYF.

This clonotype was counted at least ten times. The CDR3 DNA sequence: TGCGCCAGCAGTGCTGAGGTCTTCTTGTCGAACACCGGGGAGCTGTTTTTT. Its protein product is CASSAEVFLSNTGELFF. The chain recombines TRBV10-2 with TRBJ2-2; D remains ambiguous. The V and J ends lost 4 bases and 0 bases respectively, with 15 bases between them. The CDR3 has 17 residues. CDR1 and CDR2 from the germline V gene are WSHSY and SAAADI.

V usage is TRBV15 and J usage is TRBJ2-7, with D perhaps TRBD1 (6 bases). This CDR3 region has 15 residues. From germline, CDR1 is LNHNV and CDR2 YYDKDF (reference sequence). Trimming took off 3 bases at V and 3 bases at J, with 15 bases between the two ends. DNA of the CDR3: TGTGCCACCAGCAGGGTACAGGGACCAGGCTACGAGCAGTACTTC. It specifies CATSRVQGPGYEQYF.

Turning to this clonotype: Germline is not matched at one junction end, which may reflect a read error. The rearrangement links TRBV5-4 to TRBJ2-6, with no clear D. This CDR3 region has 16 residues. Germline-derived CDR1 and CDR2 are SGHNT and YYREEE (reference sequence). CDR3 sequence: CASRFTEISGPNVLTF. Here the CDR3 DNA reads TGTGCCAGCAGGTTCACAGAAATCTCTGGGCCCAACGTCCTGACTTTC.

This clonotype showed up many times. The V gene is TRBV2, the J gene TRBJ1-6; no reliable D call. Germline V gene sequence: CDR1 SNHLY, CDR2 FYNNEI. CDR3 size: 16 residues. V shed 7 bases and J shed 10 bases, with 23 bases lying between them. CDR3 amino acids: CASTPKSGRLKSPLHF. The CDR3 nucleotides read TGTGCCAGCACCCCTAAGTCGGGCAGACTAAAATCACCCCTCCACTTT.

This chain links TRBV20-1 with TRBJ2-7; 10 nucleotides align to TRBD2. Losses at the gene ends were 4 bases for V and 2 bases for J; bases not matched to a gene: 11. Germline V gene sequence: CDR1 DFQATT, CDR2 SNEGSKA (reference sequence). The CDR3 is 16 residues long. The CDR3 DNA follows: TGCAGTGCTACACGACTAGCGGGCTACCCAACCTACGAGCAGTACTTC. This encodes CSATRLAGYPTYEQYF.

This clonotype was counted once. This may be a read error: a much more frequent sequence differs by one nucleotide. The rearrangement joins TRBV7-2 to TRBJ1-2, with D hard to call. The CDR3 length is 13 residues. CDR1 is SGHTA, CDR2 FQGNSA, per germline. Trimming stripped 8 bases from V and 6 bases from J, with 16 bases between. In DNA form, the CDR3 reads TGTGCCAGCGATAACTTTGGGAGCCATGGCTACACCTTC. This sequence encodes CASDNFGSHGYTF.

This clonotype was seen once. This rearrangement joins TRBV20-1 to TRBJ2-4; perhaps TRBD2 as D (6 bases). The CDR3 spans 14 residues. Germline V gene lookup returns CDR1 DFQATT and CDR2 SNEGSKA (reference sequence). Trimming left V 1 base short and J 7 bases short, with 14 bases between. CDR3 in DNA: TGCAGTGCTAGAGTAACTAGCCCGAGGAACATTCAGTACTTC. It is translated as CSARVTSPRNIQYF.

This clonotype was counted at least ten times. The J gene is TRBJ1-1, the V gene TRBV19; D might be TRBD1 (5 bases). This CDR3 has 15 amino acids. CDR1 and CDR2 (germline): LNHDA, SQIVND (reference sequence). V was pared by 5 bases and J by 5 bases, with 18 bases between. The CDR3 sequence is CASSSNGGGWTEAFF. The CDR3 DNA reads TGTGCCAGTAGTTCGAACGGGGGGGGGTGGACTGAAGCTTTCTTT.

In its sample, this clonotype was seen many times. The gene calls are TRBV19 and TRBJ1-2; D unresolved. The CDR3 extends over 12 amino acids. Germline values: CDR1 LNHDA, CDR2 SQIVND (reference sequence). Trimming cost V 5 bases and J 8 bases, with 12 bases left between them. This CDR3 is CASSYRTAGYTF. CDR3 nucleotides: TGTGCCAGTAGTTATAGGACGGCCGGCTACACCTTC.

The chain is built from TRBV10-3 and TRBJ2-2; D uncertain. Trimming pared 4 bases from V and 0 bases from J, leaving 15 bases between. CDR1 is ENHRY and CDR2 is SYGVKD in the germline V gene. The length of the CDR3 is 17 residues. The DNA of the CDR3 is TGTGCCATCAGTGCTAGTGCGGTGGGCACGAACACCGGGGAGCTGTTTTTT. Translating gives CAISASAVGTNTGELFF.

This clonotype was picked up many times. The junction does not match germline at one end; this may be a read error. This rearrangement joins TRBV2 to TRBJ2-7; weak D call: TRBD1 (5 bases). Germline V CDR1 and CDR2: SNHLY, FYNNEI. There are 12 residues in the CDR3. The CDR3 reads CASSGGSARMDF. CDR3 in DNA: TGTGCCAGCAGTGGGGGCAGCGCTAGAATGGACTTC. The entire variable domain, with the rest obtained from reference TRBV2 and TRBJ2-7, is as follows: EPEVTQTPSHQVTQMGQEVILRCVPISNHLYFYWYRQILGQKVEFLVSFYNNEISEKSEIFDDQFSVERPDGSNFTLKIRSTKLEDSAMYFCASSGGSARMDFGPGTRLTVT.

Concerning this clonotype: A much larger clone is a single base away; this may be a read error. Because the CDR3 is missing its conserved closing phenylalanine or tryptophan, this is likely a read error. The chain has TRBV6-1 and TRBJ1-2; TRBD1 matches 7 bases. Trimming removed 3 bases from V and 5 bases from J; junction bases left unmatched: 6. Germline assignment: CDR1 MNHNS and CDR2 SASEGT. CDR3 length: 14 residues. This chain's CDR3 is CASSEGQRRYGYTL. CDR3 DNA: TGTGCCAGCAGTGAGGGACAGCGAAGGTATGGCTACACCCTC.

This clonotype has just a few counts. The chain joins TRBV20-1 to TRBJ2-3; tentatively, D is TRBD1 or TRBD2 (5 bases each). V was shortened by 7 bases and J by 2 bases, with 13 bases between the two germline ends. The CDR3 runs 13 residues. Germline V gene lookup returns CDR1 DFQATT and CDR2 SNEGSKA (reference sequence). The CDR3 protein is CSVQVGDTDTQYF. The CDR3 DNA sequence: TGCAGTGTCCAGGTGGGGGACACAGATACGCAGTATTTT.

Ten or more counts support this clonotype. The rearrangement uses TRBV12-3 or TRBV12-4 and TRBJ2-7; D uncertain. Trimming removed 6 bases from V and 9 bases from J, with 15 bases in between. This CDR3 comprises 12 residues. CDR3 protein: CASSPQGLGQYF. CDR3 DNA: TGTGCCAGCAGCCCACAAGGTTTAGGGCAGTACTTC.

A few counts support this clonotype. The gene calls are TRBV20-1 and TRBJ2-2, with 7 bases aligning to TRBD2. Per the germline V gene, CDR1 is DFQATT and CDR2 is SNEGSKA (reference sequence). This CDR3 region has 13 residues. Trimming took 4 bases from V and 3 from J; bases not matched to a gene: 2. The CDR3 bases are TGCAGTGCTAATAGCGGGTACACCGGGGAGCTGTTTTTT. This codes for CSANSGYTGELFF.